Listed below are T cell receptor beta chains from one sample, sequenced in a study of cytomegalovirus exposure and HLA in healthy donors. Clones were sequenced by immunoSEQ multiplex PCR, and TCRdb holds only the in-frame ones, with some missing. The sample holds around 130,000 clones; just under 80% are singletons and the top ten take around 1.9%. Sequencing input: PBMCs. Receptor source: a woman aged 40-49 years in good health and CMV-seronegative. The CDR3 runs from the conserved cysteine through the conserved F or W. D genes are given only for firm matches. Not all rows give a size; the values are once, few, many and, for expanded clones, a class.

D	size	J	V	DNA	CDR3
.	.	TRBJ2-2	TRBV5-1	TGCGCCAGCAGCATTTACTGGGCAGGGGATACCGGGGAGCTGTTTTTT	CASSIYWAGDTGELFF
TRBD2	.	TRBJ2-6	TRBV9	TGTGCCAGCAACCGACCCGGGGGGGGAAGAGGGGCCAACGGCCTGACTTTC	CASNRPGGGRGANGLTF
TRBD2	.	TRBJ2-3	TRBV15	TGTGCCACCAGCAGAGATCACCTCAGCGGGACGAGCACAGATACGCAGTATTTT	CATSRDHLSGTSTDTQYF
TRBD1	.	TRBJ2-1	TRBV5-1	TGCGCCAGCAACCCCGGACAGGGCGGCAATGAGCAGTTCTTC	CASNPGQGGNEQFF
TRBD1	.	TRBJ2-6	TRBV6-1	TGTGCCAGCAGTGATCACGAGGGGGCCCCCTCTGGGGCCAACGGCCTGACTTTC	CASSDHEGAPSGANGLTF
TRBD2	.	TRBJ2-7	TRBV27	TGTGCCAGCAGCGTACGGAGGGGGCTAGCGGGGTTCTCCTACGAGCAGTACTTC	CASSVRRGLAGFSYEQYF
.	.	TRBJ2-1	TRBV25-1	TGTGCCAGCAGTGAATCCCCAAGAGGTGATCAGTTCTTC	CASSESPRGDQFF
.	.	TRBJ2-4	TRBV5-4	TGTGCCAGCAGCGAGGACAGTAGGAAGAACAGTCAGTACTTC	CASSEDSRKNSQYF
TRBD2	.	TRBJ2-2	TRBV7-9	TGTTCCAGCAGCTCGGGACTAGCGGGAGTCACCGGGGAGCTGTTTTTT	CSSSSGLAGVTGELFF
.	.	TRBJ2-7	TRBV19	TGTGCCAGTAGTATACGGGTGTCCCACGAGCAGTACTTC	CASSIRVSHEQYF
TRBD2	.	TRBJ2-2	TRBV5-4	TGTGCCAGCAGCTTGGGCAGTGGGCGGGGGAATACCGGGGAGCTGTTTTTT	CASSLGSGRGNTGELFF
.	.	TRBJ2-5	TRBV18	TGTGCCAGCTCACCGATACGGTCTCAAGAGACCCAGTACTTC	CASSPIRSQETQYF
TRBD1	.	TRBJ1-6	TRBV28	TGTGCCACCAAGGGTCCGACAGGGAGTAATTCACCCCTCCACTTT	CATKGPTGSNSPLHF
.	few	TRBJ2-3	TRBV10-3	TGTGCCATCAGTGATCCGGGGGACGATACGCAGTATTTT	CAISDPGDDTQYF
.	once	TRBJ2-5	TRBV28	TGTGCCAGCAGTTTGGGGGCGCGAGAGACCCAGTACTTC	CASSLGARETQYF
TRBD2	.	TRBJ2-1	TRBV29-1	TGCAGCGTTGACGTCGGACTAGCGGGAGGGAGCTCCTACAATGAGCAGTTCTTC	CSVDVGLAGGSSYNEQFF
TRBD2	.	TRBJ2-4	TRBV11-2	TGTGCCAGCAGCGGAGGGACTAGCGGGACCCCACCCGACAGTCAGTACTTC	CASSGGTSGTPPDSQYF
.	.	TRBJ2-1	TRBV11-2	TGTGCCAGCAGCTTAGGGCTGATAAATTACAATGAGCAGTTCTTC	CASSLGLINYNEQFF
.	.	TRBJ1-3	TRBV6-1	TGTGCCAGCACTCACAGGGGAAACACCATATATTTT	CASTHRGNTIYF
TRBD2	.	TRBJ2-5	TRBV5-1	TGCGCCAGCAGCTTGGCGGCGGGGGGCCAAGAGACCCAGTACTTC	CASSLAAGGQETQYF
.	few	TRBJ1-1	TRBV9	TGTGCCAGCAGCGTAGCTCCGGGGGCTGAAGCTTTCTTT	CASSVAPGAEAFF
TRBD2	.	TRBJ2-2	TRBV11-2	TGTGCCAGCAGCGAGGGACTAGCGGGGTTTGTTAGCACCGGGAAGCTGTTTTTT	CASSEGLAGFVSTGKLFF
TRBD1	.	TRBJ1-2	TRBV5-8	TGTGCCAGCAGCTTGGACAGGGGAGCCAACTATGGCTACACCTTC	CASSLDRGANYGYTF
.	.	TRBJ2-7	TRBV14	TGTGCCAGCAGCCAGGAGGGGACGGGAGAGCAGTACTTC	CASSQEGTGEQYF
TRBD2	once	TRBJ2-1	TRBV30	TGTGCCTGGAGAACCGGGACTAGCGGGTCCGGGCGGCAGTTCTTC	CAWRTGTSGSGRQFF
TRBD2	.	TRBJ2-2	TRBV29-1	TGCAGCGTTACAATAGCGGGAGGTCTGGGTGGGGAGCTGTTTTTT	CSVTIAGGLGGELFF
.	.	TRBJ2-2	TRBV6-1	TGTGCCAGCAGTGAAGCGCCCCTAGCCCTACCTACGGGGGAGCTGTTTTTT	CASSEAPLALPTGELFF
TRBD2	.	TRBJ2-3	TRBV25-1	TGTGCCAGCAGTGAATGGGTAGCGGGGGGAGAGGATACGCAGTATTTT	CASSEWVAGGEDTQYF
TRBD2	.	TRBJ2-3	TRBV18	TGTGCCAGCTCACCACCGGGGCTAGCGGGCACAGATACGCAGTATTTT	CASSPPGLAGTDTQYF
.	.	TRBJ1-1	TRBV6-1	TGTGCCAGCAGGCTTAGCCTGAACACTGAAGCTTTCTTT	CASRLSLNTEAFF
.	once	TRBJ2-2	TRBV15	TGTGCCACCAGCAGAGACGGAGGATCTACAACCACCGGGGAGCTGTTTTTT	CATSRDGGSTTTGELFF
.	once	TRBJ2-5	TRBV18	TGTGCCAGCTCACGACAGGAAAAAGAGACCCAGTACTTC	CASSRQEKETQYF
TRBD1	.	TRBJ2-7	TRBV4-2	TGTGCCAGCAGCCAATCCGGGACAGGGGAATACGAGCAGTACTTC	CASSQSGTGEYEQYF
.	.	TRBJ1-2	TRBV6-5	TGTGCCAGCAGTGCTGACAGCTACTATGGCTACACCTTC	CASSADSYYGYTF
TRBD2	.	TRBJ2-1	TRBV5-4	TGTGCCAGCAGCCCCGGGGGGGGCGGGGCGTTCAATGAGCAGTTCTTC	CASSPGGGGAFNEQFF
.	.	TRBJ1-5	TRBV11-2	TGTGCCAGCAGCTTAGTTTGGGGGGGGGCAAACAATCAGCCCCAGCATTTT	CASSLVWGGANNQPQHF
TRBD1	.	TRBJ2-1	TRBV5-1	TGCGCCAGCAGCCACGGGACAGGTCGTTACAATGAGCAGTTCTTC	CASSHGTGRYNEQFF
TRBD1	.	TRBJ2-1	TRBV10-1	TGCGCCAGCAGTGTATCAGCTACAGGGGTCAATGAGCAGTTCTTC	CASSVSATGVNEQFF
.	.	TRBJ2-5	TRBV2	TGTGCCAGCAGTGGGGGGCTAAGGGAGACCCAGTACTTC	CASSGGLRETQYF
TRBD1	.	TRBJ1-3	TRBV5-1	TGCGCCAGCAGCCCCCGTGGACAGGGGGCTGGAAACACCATATATTTT	CASSPRGQGAGNTIYF
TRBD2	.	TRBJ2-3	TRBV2	TGTGCCAGCAGTGAAGTTAGCGGGAGGACAGATACGCAGTATTTT	CASSEVSGRTDTQYF
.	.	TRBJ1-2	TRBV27	TGTGCCAGCAGTTCAGGGGCCAACTATGGCTACACCTTC	CASSSGANYGYTF
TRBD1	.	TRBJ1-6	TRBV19	TGTGCCAGTAGTATAGGCCGGGACAGGGATAATTCACCCCTCCACTTT	CASSIGRDRDNSPLHF
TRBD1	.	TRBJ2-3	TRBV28	TGTGCCACCTCCGGACAGGCAGATACGCAGTATTTT	CATSGQADTQYF
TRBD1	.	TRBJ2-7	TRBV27	TGTGCCAGCAGTCTTACAGGGGCCGAGCAGTACTTC	CASSLTGAEQYF
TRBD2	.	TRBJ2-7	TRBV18	TGTGCCAGCTCACCACCTAGCGGGTTCTACGAGCAGTACTTC	CASSPPSGFYEQYF
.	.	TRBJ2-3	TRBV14	TGTGCCAGCAGCCAGTTAACAGGAGTCACAGATACGCAGTATTTT	CASSQLTGVTDTQYF